The 6 T cell receptor beta chains given below trace back to one sample, sequenced in a study of cytotoxic CD8 clonotypes in ibrutinib-treated CLL. Data came from immunoSEQ multiplex PCR; TCRdb stores just in-frame clones and leaves some out. The table lists approximately 340,000 clones, 67% of them singletons. The sequenced sample was PBMCs, obtained after 36 months of ibrutinib treatment. These receptors were obtained from a human donor with chronic lymphocytic leukemia.

V is TRBV4-1 and J is TRBJ2-5; D remains unclear. Germline CDR1 reads MGHRA; CDR2 reads YSYEKL. The CDR3 length is 15 residues. V lost 1 base to trimming and J lost 7 bases, with 16 bases between them. CDR3 nucleotides: TGCGCCAGCAGCCAAGTGGGCCGTACTATTGGGACCCAGTACTTC. This encodes CASSQVGRTIGTQYF.

This chain joins TRBV7-8 and TRBJ2-5; TRBD2 aligns across 9 bases. CDR1 SGHVS and CDR2 FQNEAQ come from the germline V gene. The V segment lost 1 base and the J segment 5 bases; nucleotides outside the gene matches: 11. The CDR3 consists of 17 residues. In DNA form, the CDR3 reads TGTGCCAGCAGCTTAGTCGAGGGCGGGGGGGCTGGTGAGACCCAGTACTTC. This encodes CASSLVEGGGAGETQYF.

This clone was seen more than once but under ten times. The rearrangement links TRBV9 to TRBJ1-2; D gene ambiguous. The length of the CDR3 is 19 residues. Germline loops: CDR1 SGDLS, CDR2 YYNGEE. Between the trimmed V and J ends, which lost 0 bases and 8 bases, there was a span of 29 bases. The CDR3 here is CASSVAYKGAGGLVSGYTF. In nucleotides, the CDR3 is TGTGCCAGCAGCGTAGCGTATAAGGGTGCCGGAGGGCTGGTCTCCGGCTACACCTTC.

The chain joins TRBV2 to TRBJ1-2; 10 bases match TRBD1. J was trimmed by 7 bases and V by 5 bases; bases with no gene match: 13. The CDR3 totals 16 residues. In germline, CDR1 is SNHLY, CDR2 FYNNEI. The DNA of the CDR3 is TGTGCCAGCAGTCCGACAGGGGGCGTGGAGGGGGTTGGCTACACCTTC. Translating it yields CASSPTGGVEGVGYTF. Full variable domain (outside the CDR3, taken from reference TRBV2 and TRBJ1-2): EPEVTQTPSHQVTQMGQEVILRCVPISNHLYFYWYRQILGQKVEFLVSFYNNEISEKSEIFDDQFSVERPDGSNFTLKIRSTKLEDSAMYFCASSPTGGVEGVGYTFGSGTRLTVV.

The rearrangement joins TRBV6-5 to TRBJ2-7; TRBD2 matches at 12 bases. CDR3 length: 15 amino acids. V gave up 5 bases and J gave up 5 bases; unmatched junction bases: 7. Per germline, CDR1 MNHEY and CDR2 SVGAGI. The chain's CDR3 is CASSTRLAGEDEQYF. CDR3 nucleotide sequence: TGTGCCAGCAGTACACGACTAGCGGGAGAGGACGAGCAGTACTTC.

CDR3 nucleotides: TGCAGCGTGGGGGTGGACAGGGGGACCTACGAGCAGTACTTC. Translated: CSVGVDRGTYEQYF. V is TRBV29-1 and J is TRBJ2-7; 10 nucleotides align to TRBD1. This CDR3 has 14 amino acids. In germline, CDR1 is SQVTM, CDR2 ANQGSEA. J was trimmed by 2 bases and V by 6 bases; bases with no gene match: 7.